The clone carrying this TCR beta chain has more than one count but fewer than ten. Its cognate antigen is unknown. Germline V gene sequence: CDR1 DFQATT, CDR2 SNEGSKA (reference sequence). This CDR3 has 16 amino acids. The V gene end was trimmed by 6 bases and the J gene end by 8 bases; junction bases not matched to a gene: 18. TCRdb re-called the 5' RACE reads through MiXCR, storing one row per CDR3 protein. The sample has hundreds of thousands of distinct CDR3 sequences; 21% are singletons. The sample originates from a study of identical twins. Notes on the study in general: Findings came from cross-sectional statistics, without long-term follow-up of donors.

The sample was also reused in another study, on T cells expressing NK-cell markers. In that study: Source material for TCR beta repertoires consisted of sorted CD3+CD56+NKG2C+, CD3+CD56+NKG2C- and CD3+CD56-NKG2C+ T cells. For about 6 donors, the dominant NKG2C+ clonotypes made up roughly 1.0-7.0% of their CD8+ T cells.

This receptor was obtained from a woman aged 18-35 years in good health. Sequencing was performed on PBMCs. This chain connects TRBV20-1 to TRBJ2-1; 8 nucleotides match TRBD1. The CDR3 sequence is CSARTLNPGGSDEQFF. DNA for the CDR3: TGCAGTGCCCGCACCCTTAATCCAGGGGGCTCGGATGAGCAGTTCTTC.